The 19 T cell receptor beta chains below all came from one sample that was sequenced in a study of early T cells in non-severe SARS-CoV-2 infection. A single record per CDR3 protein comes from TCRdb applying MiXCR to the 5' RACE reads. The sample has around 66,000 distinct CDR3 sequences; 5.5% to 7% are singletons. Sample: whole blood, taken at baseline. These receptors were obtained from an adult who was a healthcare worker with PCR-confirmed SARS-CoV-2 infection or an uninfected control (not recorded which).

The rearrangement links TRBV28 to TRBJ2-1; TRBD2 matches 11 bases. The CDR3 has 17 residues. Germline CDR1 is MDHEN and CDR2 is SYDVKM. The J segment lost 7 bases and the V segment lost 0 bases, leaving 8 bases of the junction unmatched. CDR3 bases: TGTGCCAGCAGTTTATGGGCTAGCGGGAGGAGTAAGAATGAGCAGTTCTTC. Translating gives CASSLWASGRSKNEQFF. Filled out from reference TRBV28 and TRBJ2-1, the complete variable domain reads DVKVTQSSRYLVKRTGEKVFLECVQDMDHENMFWYRQDPGLGLRLIYFSYDVKMKEKGDIPEGYSVSREKKERFSLILESASTNQTSMYLCASSLWASGRSKNEQFFGPGTRLTVL.

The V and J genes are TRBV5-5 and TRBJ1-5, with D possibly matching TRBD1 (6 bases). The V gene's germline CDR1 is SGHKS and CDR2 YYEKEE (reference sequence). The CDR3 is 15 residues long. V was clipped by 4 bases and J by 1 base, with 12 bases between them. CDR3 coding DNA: TGTGCCAGCAGCCCCAGGGGCACGAGCAATCAGCCCCAGCATTTT. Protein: CASSPRGTSNQPQHF.

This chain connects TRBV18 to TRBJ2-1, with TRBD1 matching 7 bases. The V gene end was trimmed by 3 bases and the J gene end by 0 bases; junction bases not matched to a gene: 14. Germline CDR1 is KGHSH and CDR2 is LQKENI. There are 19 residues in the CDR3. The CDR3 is CASSPRGQGVISSYNEQFF. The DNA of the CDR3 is TGTGCCAGCTCACCGAGAGGGCAGGGGGTTATATCCTCCTACAATGAGCAGTTCTTC.

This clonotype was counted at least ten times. The CDR3 bases are TGCGCCAGCAGCTTGGATCATGAACAGGGGGAAGCTTTCTTT. Amino acid sequence: CASSLDHEQGEAFF. V and J are TRBV5-1 and TRBJ1-1; 7 bases map to TRBD1. CDR1 and CDR2 (germline): SGHRS, YFSETQ. The J segment lost 8 bases and the V segment lost 0 bases, leaving 7 bases of the junction unmatched. This CDR3 has 14 amino acids.

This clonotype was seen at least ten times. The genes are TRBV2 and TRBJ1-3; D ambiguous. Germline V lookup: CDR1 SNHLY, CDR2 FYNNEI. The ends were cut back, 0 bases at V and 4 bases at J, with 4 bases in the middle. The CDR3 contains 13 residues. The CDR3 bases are TGTGCCAGCAGTGAAGCTCAAGGAAACACCATATATTTT. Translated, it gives CASSEAQGNTIYF.

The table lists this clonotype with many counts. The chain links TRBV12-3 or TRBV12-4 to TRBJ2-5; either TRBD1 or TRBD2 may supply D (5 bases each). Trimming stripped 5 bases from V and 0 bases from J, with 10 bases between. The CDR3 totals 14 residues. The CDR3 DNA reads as TGTGCCAGCAGTAAGGGGACGGACCAAGAGACCCAGTACTTC. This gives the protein CASSKGTDQETQYF.

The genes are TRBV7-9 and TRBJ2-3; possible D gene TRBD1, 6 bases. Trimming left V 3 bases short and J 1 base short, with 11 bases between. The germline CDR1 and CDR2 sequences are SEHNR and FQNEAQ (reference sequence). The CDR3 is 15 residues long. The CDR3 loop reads CASSFPTGRTDTQYF. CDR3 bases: TGTGCCAGCAGCTTCCCGACAGGCCGCACAGATACGCAGTATTTT.

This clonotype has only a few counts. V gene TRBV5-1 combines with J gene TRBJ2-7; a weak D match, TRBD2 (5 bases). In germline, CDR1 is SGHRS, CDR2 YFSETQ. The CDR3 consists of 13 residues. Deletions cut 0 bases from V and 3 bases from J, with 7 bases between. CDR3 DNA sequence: TGCGCCAGCAGCTTGGCCGAGGGCTACGAGCAGTACTTC. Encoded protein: CASSLAEGYEQYF.

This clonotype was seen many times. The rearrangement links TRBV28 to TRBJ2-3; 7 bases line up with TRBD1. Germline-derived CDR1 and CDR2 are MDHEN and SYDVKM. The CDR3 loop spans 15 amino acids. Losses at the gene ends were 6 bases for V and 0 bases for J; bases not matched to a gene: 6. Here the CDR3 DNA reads TGTGCCAGCAGGAGGGGACAGTTCAGCACAGATACGCAGTATTTT. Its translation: CASRRGQFSTDTQYF.

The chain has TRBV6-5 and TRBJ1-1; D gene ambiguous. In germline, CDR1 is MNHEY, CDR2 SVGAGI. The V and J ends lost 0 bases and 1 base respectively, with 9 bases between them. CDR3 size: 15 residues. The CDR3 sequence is CASSYSLRWNTEAFF. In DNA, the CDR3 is TGTGCCAGCAGTTACTCCCTTCGGTGGAACACTGAAGCTTTCTTT.

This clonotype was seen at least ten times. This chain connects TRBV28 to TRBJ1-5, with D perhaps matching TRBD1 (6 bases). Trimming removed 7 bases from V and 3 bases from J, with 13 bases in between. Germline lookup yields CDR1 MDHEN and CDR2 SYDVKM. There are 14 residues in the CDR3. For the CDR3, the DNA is TGTGCCAGCATGCGGGGGGGCACCAATCAGCCCCAGCATTTT. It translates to CASMRGGTNQPQHF.

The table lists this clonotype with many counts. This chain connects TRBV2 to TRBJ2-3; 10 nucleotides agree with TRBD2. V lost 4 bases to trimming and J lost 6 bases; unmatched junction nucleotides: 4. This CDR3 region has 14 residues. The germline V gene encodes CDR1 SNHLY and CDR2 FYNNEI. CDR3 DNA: TGTGCCAGCAGTGTCCTAGCGGGAGCGGATACGCAGTATTTT. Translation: CASSVLAGADTQYF. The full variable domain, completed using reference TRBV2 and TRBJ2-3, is EPEVTQTPSHQVTQMGQEVILRCVPISNHLYFYWYRQILGQKVEFLVSFYNNEISEKSEIFDDQFSVERPDGSNFTLKIRSTKLEDSAMYFCASSVLAGADTQYFGPGTRLTVL.

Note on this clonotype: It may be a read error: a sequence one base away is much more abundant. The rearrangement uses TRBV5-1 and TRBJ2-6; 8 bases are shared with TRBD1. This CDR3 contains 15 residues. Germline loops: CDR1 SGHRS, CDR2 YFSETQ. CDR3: CVSSPTGAGANVLTF. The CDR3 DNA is TGCGTCAGCAGCCCGACAGGGGCTGGGGCCAACGTCCTGACTTTC.

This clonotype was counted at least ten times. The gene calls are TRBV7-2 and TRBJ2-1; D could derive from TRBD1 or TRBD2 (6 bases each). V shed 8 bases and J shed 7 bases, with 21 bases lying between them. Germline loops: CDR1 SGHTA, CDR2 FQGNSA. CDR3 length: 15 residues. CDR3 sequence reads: CASSPVGGGRNEQFF. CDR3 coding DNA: TGTGCCAGCTCCCCGGTTGGAGGGGGGCGTAATGAGCAGTTCTTC. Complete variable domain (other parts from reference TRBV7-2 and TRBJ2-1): GAGVSQSPSNKVTEKGKDVELRCDPISGHTALYWYRQSLGQGLEFLIYFQGNSAPDKSGLPSDRFSAERTGGSVSTLTIQRTQQEDSAVYLCASSPVGGGRNEQFFGPGTRLTVL.

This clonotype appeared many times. CDR3 in amino acids: CASSRQGSNQPQHF. CDR3 bases: TGTGCCAGCTCACGACAGGGGAGCAATCAGCCCCAGCATTTT. The rearrangement links TRBV18 to TRBJ1-5; the match to TRBD1 covers 8 bases. The V and J ends lost 4 bases and 1 base, in that order; junction bases with no gene match: 0. In germline, CDR1 is KGHSH, CDR2 LQKENI. The CDR3 extends over 14 amino acids.

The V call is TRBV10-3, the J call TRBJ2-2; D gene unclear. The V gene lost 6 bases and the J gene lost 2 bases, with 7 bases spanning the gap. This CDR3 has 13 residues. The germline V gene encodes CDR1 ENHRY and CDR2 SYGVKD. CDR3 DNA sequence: TGTGCCATCAGAGAGCGTAACACCGGGGAGCTGTTTTTT. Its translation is CAIRERNTGELFF.

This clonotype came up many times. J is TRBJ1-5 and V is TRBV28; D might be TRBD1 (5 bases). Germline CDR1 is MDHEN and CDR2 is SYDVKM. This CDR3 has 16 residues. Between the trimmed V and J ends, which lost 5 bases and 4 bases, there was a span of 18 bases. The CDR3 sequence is CASSLMGGPYNQPQHF. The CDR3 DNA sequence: TGTGCCAGCAGTCTTATGGGGGGTCCCTATAATCAGCCCCAGCATTTT.

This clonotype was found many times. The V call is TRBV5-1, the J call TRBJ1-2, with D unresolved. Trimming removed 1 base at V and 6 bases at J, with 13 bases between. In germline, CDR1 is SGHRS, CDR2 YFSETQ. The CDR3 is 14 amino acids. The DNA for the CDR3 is TGCGCCAGCAGCTTGTTGCGCGGGAGTGATGGCTACACCTTC. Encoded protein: CASSLLRGSDGYTF.

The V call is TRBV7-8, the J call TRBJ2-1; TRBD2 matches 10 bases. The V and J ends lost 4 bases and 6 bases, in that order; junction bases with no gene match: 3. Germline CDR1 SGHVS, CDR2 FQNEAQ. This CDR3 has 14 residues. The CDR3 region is CASSSSGRANEQFF. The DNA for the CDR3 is TGTGCCAGCAGCTCCAGCGGGAGGGCCAATGAGCAGTTCTTC.